The rows below give T cell receptor beta chains drawn from one sample of a study of OX40 agonist ivuxolimab in advanced cancers. Assay used: immunoSEQ multiplex PCR; TCRdb lists only in-frame clones, some missing. The sample lists about 90,000 clones, around nine tenths seen once, with approximately 1.3% in the top ten. The specimen comprised CD4+ or CD8+ T cells sorted from blood, sampled in a trial of the OX40 agonist ivuxolimab. These receptors were collected from an adult with an advanced solid tumor such as melanoma, head and neck, liver or kidney cancer. Each CDR3 is given with its conserved first and last residue. Fields, in order: CDR3 length, D gene, J gene, V gene, CDR3 protein. D genes are given only for firm matches.

15,NA,TRBJ2-1,TRBV9,CASSVFGGSYNEQFF
13,TRBD1,TRBJ1-1,TRBV19,CASSVNRGTEAFF
15,TRBD1,TRBJ1-3,TRBV10-2,CASSARDSAGNTIYF
13,TRBD1,TRBJ1-4,TRBV29-1,CSVVATGAEKLFF
17,TRBD2,TRBJ2-5,TRBV5-1,CASSLVSGGAVEETQYF
14,TRBD2,TRBJ2-3,TRBV30,CAWKVGRGIDTQYF
15,NA,TRBJ2-1,TRBV6-1,CASSEVEGIYNEQFF
13,NA,TRBJ1-4,TRBV28,CASSFITPEKLFF
17,NA,TRBJ2-4,TRBV7-8,CASSLAWGELAKNIQYF
15,TRBD1,TRBJ2-1,TRBV7-3,CASSRDSVSYNEQFF